Listed here are 12 T cell receptor beta chains from one sample, sequenced in a study of spatial heterogeneity in lung cancer. The time point denotes: sample taken at primary tumor resection. Each CDR3 protein is one row after TCRdb ran MiXCR on the 5' RACE reads. This sample has about 6,900 distinct CDR3 sequences, with roughly 12% found just once. General observations from the study: For expanded intratumoral alpha and beta TCRs, counts tracked tumor mutation counts.

No cognate antigen is known for these TCRs. This specimen was lung tumor tissue, taken at surgery. These receptors came from a male donor with early-stage non-small cell lung cancer.

By share of the sample, this clonotype is medium-sized (0.01 to 0.1%). Little can be read into the size of this beta chain, an off-target read in a library designed for alpha chains. The gene calls are TRBV7-9 and TRBJ1-1; D is unclear. The CDR3 sequence is 16 residues long. Germline CDR1 and CDR2: SEHNR and FQNEAQ (reference sequence). V gave up 2 bases and J gave up 3 bases, with 16 bases separating them. The CDR3 bases are TGTGCCAGCAGCTTATCCCCTGGCAGCACGGACACTGAAGCTTTCTTT. Translated: CASSLSPGSTDTEAFF. Full variable domain (rest looked up from reference TRBV7-9 and TRBJ1-1): DTGVSQNPRHKITKRGQNVTFRCDPISEHNRLYWYRQTLGQGPEFLTYFQNEAQLEKSRLLSDRFSAERPKGSFSTLEIQRTEQGDSAMYLCASSLSPGSTDTEAFFGQGTRLTVV.

Concerning this clonotype: In a library made to pick up alpha chains, this beta chain is a stray read with a size that means little. V usage is TRBV27 and J usage is TRBJ2-2; no clear D. The CDR3 extends over 14 amino acids. V lost 4 bases to trimming and J lost 3 bases, with 9 bases between them. CDR1 is MNHEY and CDR2 is SMNVEV in the germline V gene (reference sequence). This chain's CDR3 is CASSSVQYTGELFF. The DNA for the CDR3 is TGTGCCAGCAGTTCGGTACAATACACCGGGGAGCTGTTTTTT.

This clonotype was counted at least ten times. Because this beta chain is a stray read in a library intended to capture alpha chains, its abundance should not be given much weight. The rearrangement links TRBV19 to TRBJ2-7; TRBD2 agrees at 8 bases. Germline CDR1 is LNHDA and CDR2 is SQIVND (reference sequence). The V gene end was trimmed by 4 bases and the J gene end by 3 bases; junction bases not matched to a gene: 2. This CDR3 has 13 residues. The CDR3 coding sequence is TGTGCCAGTAGTAGCGGGAGGTTCTACGAGCAGTACTTC. Its protein product is CASSSGRFYEQYF.

This clonotype was counted at least ten times. This beta chain is an unintended read in a library built for alpha chains; its size means little. This chain links TRBV6-1 with TRBJ2-1; D may match TRBD1 or TRBD2 (5 bases each). Germline lookup yields CDR1 MNHNS and CDR2 SASEGT. The CDR3 spans 15 residues. V lost 7 bases and J 1 base, leaving 14 bases between the germline ends. CDR3 coding DNA: TGTGCCAGCATCCCAGGGCGGACTTCCTACAATGAGCAGTTCTTC. This encodes CASIPGRTSYNEQFF.

In its sample, this clonotype was seen many times. A library prepared for alpha chains yielded this beta chain as an off-target read; its size is of little meaning. The chain uses TRBV5-1 and TRBJ1-2, with TRBD1 matching 8 bases. Germline V CDR1 and CDR2: SGHRS, YFSETQ. After removal of 4 bases from V and 0 bases from J, the junction contained 5 bases not matched to a gene. There are 15 residues in the CDR3. This CDR3 is CASSVQGDTNYGYTF. In DNA form, the CDR3 reads TGCGCCAGCAGCGTACAGGGGGATACTAACTATGGCTACACCTTC.

This clonotype is classed as medium-sized. This beta chain turned up in a library designed for alpha chains; as an off-target read, its abundance says little. The chain combines TRBV4-1 with TRBJ2-1; 9 bases fit TRBD2. CDR3 length: 16 residues. Germline loops: CDR1 MGHRA, CDR2 YSYEKL. Germline trimming cut 1 base from V and 12 bases from J; bases unmatched to any gene: 13. The CDR3 reads CASSQAVSGGLDPQFF. The CDR3 nucleotides are TGCGCCAGCAGCCAAGCCGTTAGCGGGGGACTAGACCCGCAGTTCTTC.

By share, this clonotype ranks as medium-sized. This beta chain turned up in a library designed for alpha chains; as an off-target read, its abundance says little. The chain is built from TRBV6-2 or TRBV6-3 and TRBJ2-1; possibly TRBD2 for D (5 bases). V gave up 2 bases and J gave up 3 bases, with 17 bases separating them. The CDR3 sequence is 17 residues long. Germline CDR1 and CDR2: MNHEY and SVGEGT. The CDR3 DNA reads as TGTGCCAGCAGTTACCAACCCGGACTGGCTAGCTACAATGAGCAGTTCTTC. It translates to CASSYQPGLASYNEQFF.

For this clonotype: The library was prepared for alpha chains; this beta chain is a stray read, so its frequency means little. V gene TRBV6-2 or TRBV6-3 combines with J gene TRBJ2-3; weak D call: TRBD2 (5 bases). There are 16 residues in the CDR3. V was pared by 5 bases and J by 1 base, with 16 bases between. In germline, CDR1 is MNHEY, CDR2 SVGEGT. The CDR3 DNA reads as TGTGCCAGCAGTCACCAGGACGAGGGCGGCACAGATACGCAGTATTTT. This translates into CASSHQDEGGTDTQYF.

This clonotype occurred many times. As an off-target read in a library built for alpha chains, this beta chain has a frequency of little significance. The chain recombines TRBV5-1 with TRBJ2-7, with TRBD2 matching over 14 bases. The CDR3 has 14 amino acids. The ends lost 4 bases at V and 5 bases at J; junction bases unmatched: 2. Looked up from germline, CDR1 is SGHRS and CDR2 is YFSETQ. The CDR3 bases are TGCGCCAGCAGCGTGGGACTAGCGGGAGACGAGCAGTACTTC. This encodes CASSVGLAGDEQYF. Drawing the rest from reference TRBV5-1 and TRBJ2-7, the complete variable domain is KAGVTQTPRYLIKTRGQQVTLSCSPISGHRSVSWYQQTPGQGLQFLFEYFSETQRNKGNFPGRFSGRQFSNSRSEMNVSTLELGDSALYLCASSVGLAGDEQYFGPGTRLTVT.

Remarks on this clonotype: Since it is a stray read in a library aimed at alpha chains, this beta chain has a size that is not meaningful. The V and J genes are TRBV20-1 and TRBJ2-7; D assignment may be TRBD1 or TRBD2 (6 bases each). CDR3 size: 14 residues. Germline V lookup: CDR1 DFQATT, CDR2 SNEGSKA (reference sequence). Trimming removed 0 bases from V and 6 bases from J, with 15 bases in between. CDR3 nucleotides: TGCAGTGCTAGAGATCATGGGGGGCTAGGCGAGCAGTACTTC. Residues: CSARDHGGLGEQYF.

About this clonotype: With the library built for alpha chains, this beta chain is off target and its frequency is not meaningful. CDR3 loop: CASSQIGLAGSYNEQFF. CDR3 sequence (DNA): TGCGCCAGCAGCCAAATCGGACTAGCGGGATCCTACAATGAGCAGTTCTTC. The genes are TRBV4-1 and TRBJ2-1; TRBD2 matches at 12 bases. Germline CDR1 and CDR2: MGHRA and YSYEKL. CDR3 length equals 17 residues. V shed 2 bases, J shed 1 base, and the junction held 3 bases outside the gene matches.

In its sample, this clonotype was seen many times. For a library built for alpha chains, this beta chain is a stray read; little rests on its size. The rearrangement uses TRBV6-5 and TRBJ2-3, with D perhaps matching TRBD2 (6 bases). V was shortened by 6 bases and J by 1 base, with 17 bases between the two germline ends. CDR1 and CDR2 from the germline V gene are MNHEY and SVGAGI. The CDR3 runs 16 residues. In nucleotides, the CDR3 is TGTGCCAGCAGCTCCACCGGAACGGGAGGCACAGATACGCAGTATTTT. It specifies CASSSTGTGGTDTQYF.